The 21 T cell receptor beta chains reported below all come from one sample, sequenced in a study of blood T cells in healthy people across ages. Using a J-beta primer mix together with a sample-barcoded 5' primer, a second PCR was run for roughly 6 to 11 cycles. TCRdb recomputed calls from the 5' RACE reads with MiXCR, one row per CDR3 protein. The repertoire holds 780,000 or so distinct CDR3 sequences, with roughly 56% as singletons. Sequenced sample: blood. These receptors all come from a man in his forties or fifties in good health.

This chain's CDR3 is CASSPDRQPTDTQYF. For the CDR3, the DNA is TGTGCCAGCAGTCCGGACAGACAACCCACAGATACGCAGTATTTT. This chain connects TRBV6-5 to TRBJ2-3; D may be TRBD1 (6 bases). This CDR3 has 15 amino acids. With 5 bases removed from V and 2 bases from J, the gap between germline ends came to 14 bases. Germline CDR1 MNHEY, CDR2 SVGAGI.

The table lists this clonotype with a count of one. The V call is TRBV10-3, the J call TRBJ2-6; possibly TRBD1 or TRBD2 for D (5 bases each). V shed 11 bases and J shed 0 bases, with 8 bases lying between them. Per germline, CDR1 ENHRY and CDR2 SYGVKD. This CDR3 has 13 amino acids. CDR3 DNA: TGTGCCGGGGGAACCTCTGGGGCCAACGTCCTGACTTTC. It codes for CAGGTSGANVLTF.

CDR3 coding DNA: TGTGCCAGTAGTATTGGGACAGGGGTAAACGAGCAGTACTTC. It is translated as CASSIGTGVNEQYF. This chain links TRBV19 with TRBJ2-4; 10 bases are shared with TRBD1. The J call may be incorrect, as the DNA end agrees better with TRBJ2-7. Germline V CDR1 and CDR2: LNHDA, SQIVND (reference sequence). This CDR3 region has 14 residues.

This clonotype was detected once. V usage is TRBV6-1 and J usage is TRBJ1-4, with TRBD1 identical over 9 bases. The V gene end was trimmed by 6 bases and the J gene end by 5 bases; junction bases not matched to a gene: 7. The CDR3 loop spans 15 amino acids. The germline CDR1 and CDR2 sequences are MNHNS and SASEGT. The CDR3 sequence is CASRLRQGGNEKLFF. The CDR3 DNA is TGTGCCAGCAGGCTCCGACAGGGGGGAAATGAAAAACTGTTTTTT.

This clonotype was counted once. The V gene is TRBV6-2 or TRBV6-3, the J gene TRBJ2-7; 9 positions match TRBD1. Per germline, CDR1 MNHEY and CDR2 SVGEGT. The CDR3 covers 13 residues. V was pared by 9 bases and J by 12 bases, with 15 bases of the junction left unmatched. Here the CDR3 DNA reads TGTGCCAGTTCGGGATGGGACAGGGAAAATCCGTACTTC. Translated, it gives CASSGWDRENPYF.

The rearrangement joins TRBV15 to TRBJ2-5; no clear D. Per the germline V gene, CDR1 is LNHNV and CDR2 is YYDKDF (reference sequence). CDR3 length equals 15 residues. The V end lost 4 bases, the J end lost 0 bases, and 12 bases lay between the germline ends. The CDR3 loop reads CATSTTSPYQETQYF. CDR3 bases: TGTGCCACCAGCACCACTTCACCGTACCAAGAGACCCAGTACTTC.

The chain joins TRBV7-2 to TRBJ2-3; D remains unclear. The CDR3 is made up of 13 amino acids. Germline V CDR1 and CDR2: SGHTA, FQGNSA. The V gene lost 0 bases and the J gene lost 4 bases, with 5 bases spanning the gap. For the CDR3, the DNA is TGTGCCAGCAGCTTAGCGTCCTCAGATACGCAGTATTTT. Its translation is CASSLASSDTQYF.

The chain is built from TRBV5-1 and TRBJ1-1; D remains unclear. The CDR3 extends over 15 amino acids. V was pared by 0 bases and J by 1 base, with 10 bases between. Germline V lookup: CDR1 SGHRS, CDR2 YFSETQ. CDR3 in amino acids: CASSLDEGRNTEAFF. The CDR3 DNA sequence: TGCGCCAGCAGCTTGGACGAGGGTAGGAACACTGAAGCTTTCTTT.

This clonotype has a handful of counts. V and J are TRBV7-2 and TRBJ2-3, with D perhaps TRBD1 (5 bases). V lost 5 bases and J 7 bases, leaving 13 bases between the germline ends. The CDR3 is made up of 13 amino acids. Germline V gene lookup returns CDR1 SGHTA and CDR2 FQGNSA. The CDR3 nucleotides are TGTGCCAGCAGCCCGCCCCCAGGGTATACGCAGTATTTT. Translation gives CASSPPPGYTQYF.

The chain has TRBV27 and TRBJ1-2, with D tentatively TRBD1 (6 bases). Trimming pared 0 bases from V and 6 bases from J, leaving 17 bases between. The CDR3 covers 16 residues. The germline V gene encodes CDR1 MNHEY and CDR2 SMNVEV (reference sequence). The CDR3 sequence: CASSLSRGASGHGYTF. The CDR3 DNA sequence: TGTGCCAGCAGTTTATCGAGGGGGGCGAGTGGTCATGGCTACACCTTC.

This clonotype was counted only a few times. CDR3 in DNA: TGTGCCAGCAGTTTTGGACAGGATCAGCCCCAGCATTTT. It encodes CASSFGQDQPQHF. The chain couples TRBV27 to TRBJ1-5; 7 bases agree with TRBD1. After removal of 3 bases from V and 5 bases from J, the junction contained 1 base not matched to a gene. Germline V lookup: CDR1 MNHEY, CDR2 SMNVEV (reference sequence). The CDR3 runs to 13 residues.

This chain uses TRBV4-3 with TRBJ2-1; D remains ambiguous. Germline-derived CDR1 and CDR2 are LGHNA and YSLEER. V gave up 1 base and J gave up 6 bases, with 16 bases separating them. The CDR3 is 16 amino acids. The CDR3 bases are TGCGCCAGCAGCCAAGCCCTGGGCAAGATGATCAATGAGCAGTTCTTC. This gives the protein CASSQALGKMINEQFF.

The rearrangement uses TRBV3-1 and TRBJ2-7, with 7 bases fitting TRBD2. This CDR3 has 14 amino acids. Per germline, CDR1 LGHDT and CDR2 YNNKEL (reference sequence). The J segment lost 6 bases and the V segment lost 7 bases, leaving 12 bases of the junction unmatched. CDR3 residues: CASKRDGGSAEQYF. The CDR3 DNA follows: TGTGCCAGCAAACGAGACGGGGGGAGTGCCGAGCAGTACTTC.

The chain combines TRBV5-6 with TRBJ1-2, with D unresolved. Germline lookup yields CDR1 SGHDT and CDR2 YYEEEE. V was clipped by 3 bases and J by 4 bases, with 13 bases between them. The CDR3 covers 14 residues. CDR3 bases: TGTGCCAGCAGCTCATTCATGGAGGTCTATGGCTACACCTTC. Translation: CASSSFMEVYGYTF.

This clonotype was observed a handful of times. The gene calls are TRBV12-3 or TRBV12-4 and TRBJ2-5, with D possibly being TRBD1 (6 bases). Trimming cost V 5 bases and J 7 bases, with 26 bases left between them. This CDR3 spans 17 amino acids. The CDR3 here is CASSVGAQGRLLGTQYF. CDR3 nucleotides: TGTGCCAGCAGTGTCGGGGCCCAGGGGCGTCTCCTCGGGACCCAGTACTTC.

This sequence joins TRBV10-3 and TRBJ1-1; D might be TRBD1 (5 bases). The ends were cut back, 2 bases at V and 0 bases at J, with 13 bases in the middle. This CDR3 is built from 16 residues. Germline V gene lookup returns CDR1 ENHRY and CDR2 SYGVKD. The CDR3 loop reads CAISETKTAMNTEAFF. The CDR3 DNA reads TGTGCCATCAGTGAGACGAAGACAGCCATGAACACTGAAGCTTTCTTT.

The chain recombines TRBV7-2 with TRBJ2-5; 11 bases line up with TRBD2. Losses at the gene ends were 5 bases for V and 4 bases for J; bases not matched to a gene: 9. This CDR3 is built from 16 residues. Germline assignment: CDR1 SGHTA and CDR2 FQGNSA. The CDR3 protein is CASSPTSGSRPETQYF. CDR3 in DNA: TGTGCCAGCAGCCCAACTAGCGGGAGCCGTCCAGAGACCCAGTACTTC.

V gene TRBV3-1 combines with J gene TRBJ1-2; 9 nucleotides line up with TRBD1. V was clipped by 3 bases and J by 2 bases; unmatched bases: 13. CDR1 LGHDT and CDR2 YNNKEL come from the germline V gene (reference sequence). The CDR3 totals 18 residues. The CDR3 DNA follows: TGTGCCAGCAGCCATTCTACAGGGGGCCCCCCGGACAACTATGGCTACACCTTC. This encodes CASSHSTGGPPDNYGYTF.

The chain recombines TRBV10-3 with TRBJ2-5; D remains unclear. This CDR3 is built from 16 residues. The germline V gene encodes CDR1 ENHRY and CDR2 SYGVKD. V was clipped by 7 bases and J by 11 bases, with 29 bases between them. CDR3: CAITDETHLFRDEQYF. CDR3 nucleotide sequence: TGTGCCATCACCGACGAAACCCATCTGTTTAGGGATGAGCAGTACTTC.

The rearrangement links TRBV24-1 to TRBJ2-6, with TRBD1 as a possible D gene (6 bases). This CDR3 is built from 19 residues. Germline V CDR1 and CDR2: KGHDR, SFDVKD. V was shortened by 4 bases and J by 7 bases, with 25 bases between the two germline ends. CDR3 region: CATSDTRGSRSRRANVLTF. The CDR3 DNA sequence: TGTGCCACCAGTGACACCAGGGGTAGCCGCTCTAGGAGAGCCAACGTCCTGACTTTC.

This clonotype was recorded a few times. The J gene is TRBJ2-5, the V gene TRBV12-3 or TRBV12-4; a weak D match, TRBD1 (6 bases). Trimming removed 6 bases at V and 3 bases at J, with 20 bases between. The CDR3 is 16 residues long. The CDR3 sequence: CASSRLQGEFKETQYF. The CDR3 bases are TGTGCCAGCAGCAGACTACAGGGAGAGTTCAAAGAGACCCAGTACTTC.